A selection of T cell receptor beta chains follows, all from one sample in a study of Graves' ophthalmopathy and Graves' hyperthyroidism. MiXCR, applied by TCRdb to the multiplex PCR reads, yields one record per CDR3 protein. The profile covers under 400,000 distinct CDR3 sequences, with under 20% appearing a single time and around 12% taken by the ten largest. The sample comprised peripheral blood. The receptors originated from an adult man with Graves' ophthalmopathy. CDR3s include the opening cysteine and the closing phenylalanine or tryptophan. D genes are given only for firm matches. The size field is filled for only some rows; it gives once, few, many or a size class.

. | TRBJ1-4 | TRBV28 | many | 12 | TGTGCCAGTTCAAGGGCTAATGAAAAACTGTTTTTT | CASSRANEKLFF
TRBD1 | TRBJ1-3 | TRBV28 | many | 17 | TGTGCCAGCAGTTTATTCAGGGGGGGGACCTCTGGAAACACCATATATTTT | CASSLFRGGTSGNTIYF
. | TRBJ1-2 | TRBV12-3/TRBV12-4 | . | 14 | TGTGCCAGCAGCCACACAGGGATGGGGTATGGCTACACCTTC | CASSHTGMGYGYTF
. | TRBJ2-7 | TRBV6-5 | many | 16 | TGTGCCAGCAGTTACAGTGCCCGGACGAGCTCCTACGAGCAGTACTTC | CASSYSARTSSYEQYF
TRBD1 | TRBJ2-2 | TRBV6-2/TRBV6-3 | few | 13 | TGTGCCAGCTGGGGACAGTTCTCGCGGGAGCTGTTTTTT | CASWGQFSRELFF
TRBD1 | TRBJ1-1 | TRBV30 | many | 14 | TGTGCCTGGAGCACAGGAGGGACAGGGCCTGCAGCTTTCTTT | CAWSTGGTGPAAFF
. | TRBJ1-3 | TRBV5-1 | . | 16 | TGCGCCAGCAGCTTGGGGGGACGGCTGGCGAGAAACACCATATATTTT | CASSLGGRLARNTIYF
TRBD1 | TRBJ2-2 | TRBV27 | few | 15 | TGTGCCAGCAGGCCCCTGGGACAGGACGGCGGGGAGCTGTTTTTT | CASRPLGQDGGELFF
. | TRBJ1-1 | TRBV28 | . | 13 | TGTGCCAGCAGTTTAGTAGGGTTAACTGAAGCTTTCTTT | CASSLVGLTEAFF
TRBD2 | TRBJ2-7 | TRBV20-1 | . | 12 | TGCAGTGCTAGAGCCCGAGGACTAGCCGAGTACTTC | CSARARGLAEYF
. | TRBJ1-2 | TRBV29-1 | many | 11 | TGCAGCGGCGGACAGAATTCAGGCTACACCTTC | CSGGQNSGYTF
. | TRBJ1-1 | TRBV19 | many | 12 | TGTGCCACTAAAGAGGCGAACACTGAAGCTTTCTTT | CATKEANTEAFF
. | TRBJ1-2 | TRBV11-2 | many | 14 | TGTGCCAGCAGCGAACGACCGTCGCCCTATGGCTACACCTTC | CASSERPSPYGYTF
. | TRBJ1-1 | TRBV6-2/TRBV6-3 | many | 13 | TGTGCCAGCAGACCGACAGAGAACACTGAAGCTTTCTTT | CASRPTENTEAFF
. | TRBJ2-7 | TRBV7-2 | many | 18 | TGTGCCAGCAGCGAACGGATCCCAGGCGACATCGGGGTCTACGAGCAGTACTTC | CASSERIPGDIGVYEQYF
. | TRBJ2-7 | TRBV20-1 | many | 12 | TGCAGTGTCCCCCCAGGGGCCTCCGGGCAGTACTTC | CSVPPGASGQYF
. | TRBJ2-2 | TRBV12-3/TRBV12-4 | many | 14 | TGTGCCAGCAGCACCACCGGGGGCACCGGGGAGCTGTTTTTT | CASSTTGGTGELFF
. | TRBJ2-7 | TRBV19 | many | 14 | TGTGCCAGTAGTATAACCCGGACAGCCTACGAGCAGTACTTC | CASSITRTAYEQYF
TRBD1 | TRBJ2-7 | TRBV19 | many | 14 | TGTGCCAGTAGTACCGGGACAGGGGTCTACGAGCAGTACTTC | CASSTGTGVYEQYF
. | TRBJ1-6 | TRBV7-2 | many | 17 | TGTGCCAGCAGCTTAGACGGGGGGACCGCGTCAAATTCACCCCTCCACTTT | CASSLDGGTASNSPLHF
TRBD2 | TRBJ2-5 | TRBV12-3/TRBV12-4 | many | 17 | TGTGCCAGCACCGGGACTAGCGGGAGTCGGGGATGGGAGACCCAGTACTTC | CASTGTSGSRGWETQYF